The rows below give T cell receptor beta chains drawn from one sample of a study of blood T cell repertoires in COVID-19. Libraries were prepared by immunoSEQ multiplex PCR; TCRdb keeps only in-frame clonotypes and omits some of them. The table shows 150,000 to 190,000 clones, with roughly nine tenths occurring only once. The sample comprised peripheral blood. All receptors derive from a woman between 40 and 55 years old with acute or convalescent COVID-19. Each CDR3 is given with its conserved first and last residue. D genes are given only for firm matches.

>.|TRBV6-1|TRBJ2-7
TGTGCCAGCAGTGATAGTCGAGTCCCCTACGAGCAGTACTTC
CASSDSRVPYEQYF
>.|TRBV19|TRBJ1-4
TGTGCCAGTAGTATGCCGGGGGTGGTTAATGAAAAACTGTTTTTT
CASSMPGVVNEKLFF
>TRBD1|TRBV19|TRBJ1-4
TGTGCCAGTAGTCCAAGACAGGGGAATGAAAAATTGTTTTTT
CASSPRQGNEKLFF
>TRBD1|TRBV5-1|TRBJ1-5
TGCGCCAGCAGCCAGGGGGCTAATCAGCCCCAGCATTTT
CASSQGANQPQHF
>TRBD1|TRBV2|TRBJ2-2
TGTGCCAGCAGGGGACAGGGGATCACCGGGGAGCTGTTTTTT
CASRGQGITGELFF
>.|TRBV4-2|TRBJ1-5
TGTGCCAGCCGCGGGGGAAATAGCAATCAGCCCCAGCATTTT
CASRGGNSNQPQHF
>TRBD1|TRBV10-3|TRBJ1-1
TGTGCCATCAGTGAGCAGGGGGGCTCGGCGAACACTGAAGCTTTCTTT
CAISEQGGSANTEAFF
>.|TRBV3-1/TRBV3-2|TRBJ2-7
TGTGCCAGCAGCCAAGTCCCGGTCTACGAGCAGTACTTC
CASSQVPVYEQYF
>.|TRBV5-4|TRBJ2-3
TGTGCCAGCAGCTTGGAGGAAGGGGAAACGCAGTATTTT
CASSLEEGETQYF
>TRBD1|TRBV9|TRBJ2-3
TGTGCCAGCAGCGTAGGACAGGGGGGATTTGATACGCAGTATTTT
CASSVGQGGFDTQYF